Below, 20 T cell receptor beta chains from the same sample are listed, as sequenced in a study of blood T cells in healthy people across ages (dated by TCRdb to about 2015). To prepare the library, 5' RACE was applied. Sequencing instrument: Illumina HiSeq 2500. A second PCR of about 6 to 11 cycles was run with a J-beta primer mix and a sample-barcoded 5' primer. TCRdb passed the public sequencing reads through fastp at Q25 and MiXCR, retaining productive beta sequences. Entries that share a CDR3 protein sequence are merged under the most common genes and DNA. Here the sample has about 570,000 distinct CDR3 sequences; 25% to 30% occur a single time. About a fifth of the sample lies in the top ten. Sequenced material: blood. The source of these receptors is a woman in her seventies in good health.

This clonotype was seen a few times. V usage is TRBV6-5 and J usage is TRBJ1-6; the match to TRBD1 covers 9 bases. Germline V gene lookup returns CDR1 MNHEY and CDR2 SVGAGI. V trimming: 6 bases; J trimming: 14 bases; junction bases outside the gene matches: 8. The CDR3 has 13 residues. This CDR3 is CASRRQGGGTLHF. In DNA, the CDR3 is TGTGCCAGCAGACGACAGGGGGGAGGAACCCTCCACTTT.

The chain couples TRBV25-1 to TRBJ1-2; 7 bases match TRBD1. This CDR3 has 13 amino acids. With 6 bases clipped from V and 8 bases from J, the junction kept 9 bases outside the gene matches. Germline loops: CDR1 MGHDK, CDR2 SYGVNS. The CDR3 sequence: CASSRDSLWGYTF. Here the CDR3 DNA reads TGTGCCAGCAGCCGGGACAGTCTATGGGGCTACACCTTC.

The chain links TRBV7-1 to TRBJ2-7; D could derive from TRBD1 or TRBD2 (5 bases each). The DNA end favors TRBJ2-1, so the J call may be wrong. TRBV7-1 falls under the ORF class, with uncertain function. The CDR3 totals 15 residues. The CDR3 protein is CASSSPGTEAREQFF. DNA for the CDR3: TGTGCCAGCAGCTCCCCCGGGACGGAGGCAAGGGAGCAGTTCTTC.

The V gene is TRBV28, the J gene TRBJ2-3; no definite D call. Germline V gene lookup returns CDR1 MDHEN and CDR2 SYDVKM. The length of the CDR3 is 13 residues. Trimming removed 5 bases from V and 8 bases from J, with 14 bases in between. The CDR3 nucleotides read TGTGCCAGCAGTCCCGAAGCACTTGGTACGCAGTATTTT. Translation: CASSPEALGTQYF.

This clonotype was detected only a few times. V and J are TRBV7-9 and TRBJ2-5, with D uncertain. The CDR3 spans 15 residues. Germline loops: CDR1 SEHNR, CDR2 FQNEAQ (reference sequence). Trimming stripped 2 bases from V and 4 bases from J, with 14 bases between. The CDR3 bases are TGTGCCAGCAGCTTAAGGACGAACGCTGCAGAGACCCAGTACTTC. It specifies CASSLRTNAAETQYF.

This rearrangement joins TRBV12-3 or TRBV12-4 to TRBJ1-4, with 8 bases matching TRBD1. The CDR3 consists of 15 residues. V lost 2 bases to trimming and J lost 7 bases; unmatched junction nucleotides: 6. CDR3 sequence: CASSLRRQGSEKLFF. CDR3 DNA sequence: TGTGCCAGCAGTTTACGCCGACAGGGGAGTGAAAAACTGTTTTTT.

At least ten counts were recorded for this clonotype. V and J are TRBV11-2 and TRBJ1-1, with D possibly TRBD1 on 6 matching bases. Germline assignment: CDR1 SGHAT and CDR2 FQNNGV. There are 15 residues in the CDR3. V was trimmed by 1 base and J by 1 base, leaving 10 bases between them. The CDR3 DNA reads TGTGCCAGCAGCTTAGCGGGGGGCGGGAACACTGAAGCTTTCTTT. This sequence encodes CASSLAGGGNTEAFF.

The chain couples TRBV12-3 or TRBV12-4 to TRBJ2-5, with TRBD2 identical over 15 bases. Trimming took 3 bases from V and 5 from J; bases not matched to a gene: 10. CDR3 length: 18 residues. The CDR3 nucleotides are TGTGCCAGCAGTTTGCAAGGACTAGCGGGGGGGCCAGGGGAGACCCAGTACTTC. Translation gives CASSLQGLAGGPGETQYF.

V and J are TRBV5-5 and TRBJ2-5, with a tentative D call TRBD2 (6 bases). Germline V lookup: CDR1 SGHKS, CDR2 YYEKEE (reference sequence). This CDR3 comprises 15 residues. V lost 1 base and J 1 base, leaving 11 bases between the germline ends. The CDR3 region has the DNA TGTGCCAGCAGCTTGTTGGGGGGATCCCAAGAGACCCAGTACTTC. It translates to CASSLLGGSQETQYF.

Points on this clonotype: An end of the junction does not agree with germline; a read error may underlie this. The genes are TRBV15 and TRBJ1-1, with TRBD1 matching over 7 bases. This CDR3 is built from 13 residues. Germline V CDR1 and CDR2: LNHNV, YYDKDF (reference sequence). CDR3 in amino acids: CAASRDRGTEAFF. The DNA for the CDR3 is TGTGCCGCCAGCAGGGACAGAGGCACTGAAGCTTTCTTT.

This chain links TRBV7-2 with TRBJ1-1; 8 bases line up with TRBD1. The V gene end was trimmed by 6 bases and the J gene end by 0 bases; junction bases not matched to a gene: 6. The CDR3 consists of 15 residues. Germline V gene sequence: CDR1 SGHTA, CDR2 FQGNSA. CDR3 nucleotide sequence: TGTGCCAGCAGACCTCGGGACAGGATGAACACTGAAGCTTTCTTT. It specifies CASRPRDRMNTEAFF.

The chain is built from TRBV29-1 and TRBJ1-2; possibly TRBD1 for D (5 bases). Looked up from germline, CDR1 is SQVTM and CDR2 is ANQGSEA. Trimming cost V 1 base and J 8 bases, with 14 bases left between them. The CDR3 extends over 13 amino acids. CDR3 amino acids: CSVEGEGRGGYTF. CDR3 DNA: TGCAGCGTTGAAGGGGAGGGAAGGGGCGGCTACACCTTC.

To note about this clonotype: A much larger clone sits a single nucleotide away, making a read error possible. The CDR3 spells CASSPLGTGNDTQYF. The CDR3 DNA sequence: TGTGCCAGCAGCCCTTTAGGGACAGGGAACGATACGCAGTATTTT. The chain links TRBV7-2 to TRBJ2-3, with TRBD1 matching 9 bases. Germline CDR1 is SGHTA and CDR2 is FQGNSA. Losses at the gene ends were 5 bases for V and 6 bases for J; bases not matched to a gene: 9. CDR3 size: 15 residues.

The J gene is TRBJ2-2, the V gene TRBV24-1; 12 positions match TRBD1. Germline V CDR1 and CDR2: KGHDR, SFDVKD. CDR3 length: 15 amino acids. J was trimmed by 6 bases and V by 6 bases; bases with no gene match: 4. Written as DNA, the CDR3 is TGTGCCACCAGTCCCGGGACAGGGGGCCCCGGGGAGCTGTTTTTT. Amino acids: CATSPGTGGPGELFF.

This rearrangement joins TRBV29-1 to TRBJ2-7, with D hard to call. The CDR3 has 14 amino acids. Trimming shortened V by 1 base and J by 2 bases, and 12 bases separated the two germline ends. Germline V gene data show CDR1 as SQVTM and CDR2 as ANQGSEA. As DNA, the CDR3 is TGCAGCGTTGAAGCAGCAGAGTGGGCCTACGAGCAGTACTTC. Translation gives CSVEAAEWAYEQYF.

The V gene is TRBV12-3 or TRBV12-4, the J gene TRBJ1-2; the D gene is possibly TRBD1 (6 bases). Trimming shortened V by 3 bases and J by 6 bases, and 11 bases separated the two germline ends. The CDR3 is 13 residues long. The CDR3 is CASSFVGGNGYTF. The CDR3 DNA reads as TGTGCCAGCAGTTTTGTGGGGGGCAATGGCTACACCTTC.

The chain uses TRBV20-1 and TRBJ1-4; the D gene is possibly TRBD1 (6 bases). The CDR3 loop spans 16 amino acids. Germline V gene lookup returns CDR1 DFQATT and CDR2 SNEGSKA (reference sequence). The CDR3 spells CNLRDSKVGGNEKLFF. The CDR3 DNA follows: TGCAACTTGAGGGATAGTAAAGTAGGGGGTAATGAAAAACTGTTTTTT.

The CDR3 protein is CASSLFTQEAQFF. For the CDR3, the DNA is TGCGCCAGCAGCTTGTTCACTCAAGAGGCCCAGTTCTTC. The J gene is TRBJ2-5, the V gene TRBV5-1; D is uncertain. The J call may be faulty, since TRBJ2-1 better matches the DNA end. The germline V gene encodes CDR1 SGHRS and CDR2 YFSETQ. This CDR3 has 13 residues.

CDR3 amino acids: CSARDRRGALQETQYF. CDR3 DNA sequence: TGCAGTGCTAGAGATCGTAGGGGGGCTCTCCAAGAGACCCAGTACTTC. V is TRBV20-1 and J is TRBJ2-5, with D perhaps matching TRBD1 or TRBD2 (6 bases each). V gave up 0 bases and J gave up 1 base, with 15 bases separating them. The CDR3 consists of 16 residues. The germline V gene encodes CDR1 DFQATT and CDR2 SNEGSKA (reference sequence).

The V gene is TRBV5-5, the J gene TRBJ2-5, with TRBD1 identical over 9 bases. Gene TRBJ2-1 matches the end of the DNA better, so the J call may be wrong. This CDR3 region has 16 residues. CDR1 is SGHKS and CDR2 is YYEKEE in the germline V gene (reference sequence). The CDR3 loop reads CASSLGTDRGASGQFF. CDR3 coding DNA: TGTGCCAGCAGCTTAGGCACGGACAGGGGAGCTTCTGGGCAGTTCTTC.